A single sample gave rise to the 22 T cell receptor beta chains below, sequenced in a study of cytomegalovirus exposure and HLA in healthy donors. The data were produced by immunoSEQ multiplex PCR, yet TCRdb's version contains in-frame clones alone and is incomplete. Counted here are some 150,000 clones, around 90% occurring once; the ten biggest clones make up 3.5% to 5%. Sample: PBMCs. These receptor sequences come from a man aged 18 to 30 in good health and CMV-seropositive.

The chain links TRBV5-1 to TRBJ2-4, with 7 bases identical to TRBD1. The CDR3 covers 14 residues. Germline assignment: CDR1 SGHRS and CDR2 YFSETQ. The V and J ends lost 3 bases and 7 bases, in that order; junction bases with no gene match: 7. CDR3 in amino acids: CASSSVTGANIQYF. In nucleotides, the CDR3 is TGCGCCAGCAGCTCGGTTACAGGGGCCAACATTCAGTACTTC.

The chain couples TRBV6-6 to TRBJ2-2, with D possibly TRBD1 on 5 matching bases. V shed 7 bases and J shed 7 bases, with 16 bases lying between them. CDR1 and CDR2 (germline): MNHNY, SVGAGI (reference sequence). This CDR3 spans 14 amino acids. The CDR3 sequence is CASTSLWGSGELFF. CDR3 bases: TGTGCCAGCACTTCCCTATGGGGCAGCGGGGAGCTGTTTTTT.

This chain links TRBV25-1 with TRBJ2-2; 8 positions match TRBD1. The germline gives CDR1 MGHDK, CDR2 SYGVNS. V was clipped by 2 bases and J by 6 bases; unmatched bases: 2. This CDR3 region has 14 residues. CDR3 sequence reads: CASSEQGASGELFF. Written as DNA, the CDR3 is TGTGCCAGCAGTGAACAGGGGGCGTCCGGGGAGCTGTTTTTT. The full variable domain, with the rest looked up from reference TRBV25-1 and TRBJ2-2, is EADIYQTPRYLVIGTGKKITLECSQTMGHDKMYWYQQDPGMELHLIHYSYGVNSTEKGDLSSESTVSRIRTEHFPLTLESARPSHTSQYLCASSEQGASGELFFGEGSRLTVL.

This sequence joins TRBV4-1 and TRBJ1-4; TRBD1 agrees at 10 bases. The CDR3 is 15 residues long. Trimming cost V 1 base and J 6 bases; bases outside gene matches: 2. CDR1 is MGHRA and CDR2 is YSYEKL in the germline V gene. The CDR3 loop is CASSQAGTGDEKLFF. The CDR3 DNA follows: TGCGCCAGCAGCCAAGCCGGGACAGGGGATGAAAAACTGTTTTTT.

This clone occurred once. The CDR3 protein is CASSVEGYGYTF. The DNA for the CDR3 is TGTGCCAGCAGCGTGGAGGGCTATGGCTACACCTTC. The gene calls are TRBV9 and TRBJ1-2; D remains unclear. This CDR3 has 12 amino acids. V gave up 2 bases and J gave up 4 bases, with 6 bases separating them. CDR1 and CDR2 from the germline V gene are SGDLS and YYNGEE.

CDR3 region: CAWTPGDRGDLYEQYF. The CDR3 bases are TGTGCCTGGACCCCTGGGGACAGGGGGGACCTCTACGAGCAGTACTTC. This chain joins TRBV30 and TRBJ2-7, with TRBD1 identical over 11 bases. The CDR3 runs to 16 residues. Looked up from germline, CDR1 is GTSNPN and CDR2 is SVGIG (reference sequence). Trimming at V came to 4 bases and at J to 3 bases, leaving 11 bases not matched to a gene.

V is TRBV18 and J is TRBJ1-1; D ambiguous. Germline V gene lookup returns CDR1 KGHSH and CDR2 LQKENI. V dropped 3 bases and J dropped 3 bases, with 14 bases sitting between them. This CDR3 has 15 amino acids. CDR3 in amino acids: CASSPRTQRDTEAFF. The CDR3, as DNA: TGTGCCAGCTCACCCCGGACTCAGAGGGACACTGAAGCTTTCTTT. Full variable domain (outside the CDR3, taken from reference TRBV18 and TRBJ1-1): NAGVMQNPRHLVRRRGQEARLRCSPMKGHSHVYWYRQLPEEGLKFMVYLQKENIIDESGMPKERFSAEFPKEGPSILRIQQVVRGDSAAYFCASSPRTQRDTEAFFGQGTRLTVV.

This chain's CDR3 is CASSPAGWGTQYF. The CDR3 region has the DNA TGTGCCAGCAGCCCAGCGGGGTGGGGGACCCAGTACTTC. The rearrangement uses TRBV28 and TRBJ2-5; 7 bases line up with TRBD2. The CDR3 is made up of 13 amino acids. Trimming cost V 6 bases and J 7 bases; bases outside gene matches: 8. Germline CDR1 is MDHEN and CDR2 is SYDVKM. The whole variable domain, remainder taken from reference TRBV28 and TRBJ2-5, is DVKVTQSSRYLVKRTGEKVFLECVQDMDHENMFWYRQDPGLGLRLIYFSYDVKMKEKGDIPEGYSVSREKKERFSLILESASTNQTSMYLCASSPAGWGTQYFGPGTRLLVL.

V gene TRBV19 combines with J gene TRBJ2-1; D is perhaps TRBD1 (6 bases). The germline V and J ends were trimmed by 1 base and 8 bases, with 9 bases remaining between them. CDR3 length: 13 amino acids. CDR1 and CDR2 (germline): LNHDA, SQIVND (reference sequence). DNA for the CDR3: TGTGCCAGTAGTATAGGGGGGCGGGATGAGCAGTTCTTC. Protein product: CASSIGGRDEQFF. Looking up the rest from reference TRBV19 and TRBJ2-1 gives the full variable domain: DGGITQSPKYLFRKEGQNVTLSCEQNLNHDAMYWYRQDPGQGLRLIYYSQIVNDFQKGDIAEGYSVSREKKESFPLTVTSAQKNPTAFYLCASSIGGRDEQFFGPGTRLTVL.

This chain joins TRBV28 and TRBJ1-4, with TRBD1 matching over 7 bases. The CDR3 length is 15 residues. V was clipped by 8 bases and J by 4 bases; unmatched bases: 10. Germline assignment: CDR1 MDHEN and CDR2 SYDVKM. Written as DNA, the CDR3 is TGTGCCAGCCGCCCCCAGGACAGGAGTAATGAAAAACTGTTTTTT. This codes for CASRPQDRSNEKLFF.

CDR3 sequence: CASSQAQGFNQPQHF. The CDR3 nucleotides read TGTGCCAGTAGCCAAGCGCAAGGTTTTAATCAGCCCCAGCATTTT. The rearrangement joins TRBV19 to TRBJ1-5, with no clear D. CDR1 is LNHDA, CDR2 SQIVND, per germline (reference sequence). CDR3 length equals 15 residues. Trimming shortened V by 6 bases and J by 4 bases, and 16 bases separated the two germline ends.

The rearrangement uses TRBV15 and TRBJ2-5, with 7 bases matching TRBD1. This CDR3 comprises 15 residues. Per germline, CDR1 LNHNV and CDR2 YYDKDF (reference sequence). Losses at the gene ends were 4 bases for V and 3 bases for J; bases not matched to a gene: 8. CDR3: CATSTWGGTEETQYF. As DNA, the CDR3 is TGTGCCACCAGCACATGGGGTGGGACAGAAGAGACCCAGTACTTC.

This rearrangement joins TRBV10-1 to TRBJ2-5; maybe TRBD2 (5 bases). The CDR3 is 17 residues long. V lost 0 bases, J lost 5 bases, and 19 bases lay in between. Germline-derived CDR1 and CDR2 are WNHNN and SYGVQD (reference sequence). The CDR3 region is CASSESAGSPGLETQYF. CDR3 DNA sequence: TGCGCCAGCAGTGAGTCGGCTGGTAGCCCGGGGTTGGAGACCCAGTACTTC.

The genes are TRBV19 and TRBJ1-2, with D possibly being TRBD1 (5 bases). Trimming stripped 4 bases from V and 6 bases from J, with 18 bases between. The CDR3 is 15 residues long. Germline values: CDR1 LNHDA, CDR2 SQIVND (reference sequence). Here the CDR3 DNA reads TGTGCCAGTAGTACCTCGGGACTCCGAAGCCATGGCTACACCTTC. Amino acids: CASSTSGLRSHGYTF. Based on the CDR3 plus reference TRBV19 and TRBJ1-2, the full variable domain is DGGITQSPKYLFRKEGQNVTLSCEQNLNHDAMYWYRQDPGQGLRLIYYSQIVNDFQKGDIAEGYSVSREKKESFPLTVTSAQKNPTAFYLCASSTSGLRSHGYTFGSGTRLTVV.

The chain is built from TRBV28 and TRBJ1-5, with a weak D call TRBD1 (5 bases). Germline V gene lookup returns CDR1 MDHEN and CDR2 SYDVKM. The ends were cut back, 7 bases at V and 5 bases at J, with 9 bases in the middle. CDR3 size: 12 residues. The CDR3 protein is CASKKGDQPQHF. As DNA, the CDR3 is TGTGCCAGCAAGAAAGGGGATCAGCCCCAGCATTTT. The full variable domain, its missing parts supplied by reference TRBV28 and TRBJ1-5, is DVKVTQSSRYLVKRTGEKVFLECVQDMDHENMFWYRQDPGLGLRLIYFSYDVKMKEKGDIPEGYSVSREKKERFSLILESASTNQTSMYLCASKKGDQPQHFGDGTRLSIL.

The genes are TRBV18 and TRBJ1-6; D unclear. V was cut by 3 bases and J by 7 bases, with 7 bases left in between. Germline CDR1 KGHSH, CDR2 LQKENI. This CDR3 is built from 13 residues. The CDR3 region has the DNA TGTGCCAGCTCACCGCATGGCAATTCACCCCTCCACTTT. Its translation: CASSPHGNSPLHF.

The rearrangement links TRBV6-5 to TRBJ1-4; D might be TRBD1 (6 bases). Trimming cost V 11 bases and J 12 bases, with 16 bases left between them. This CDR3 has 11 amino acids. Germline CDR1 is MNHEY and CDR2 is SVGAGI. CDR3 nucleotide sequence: TGTGCCTTCCGCACAGGGTGGCAACTGTTTTTT. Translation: CAFRTGWQLFF.

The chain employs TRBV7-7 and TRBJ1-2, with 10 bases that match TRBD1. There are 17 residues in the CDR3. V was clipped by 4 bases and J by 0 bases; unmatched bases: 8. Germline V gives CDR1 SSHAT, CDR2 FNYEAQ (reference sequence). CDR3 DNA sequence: TGTGCCAGCAGCTACGACAGGGGGCGGACTTCTAACTATGGCTACACCTTC. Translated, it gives CASSYDRGRTSNYGYTF.

The CDR3 is CASSEVFEASYEQYF. The CDR3 nucleotides are TGTGCCAGCAGTGAAGTTTTCGAGGCGTCCTACGAGCAGTACTTC. This rearrangement joins TRBV6-1 to TRBJ2-7; unclear D gene. V lost 1 base and J 1 base, leaving 11 bases between the germline ends. The germline V gene encodes CDR1 MNHNS and CDR2 SASEGT. This CDR3 is built from 15 residues.

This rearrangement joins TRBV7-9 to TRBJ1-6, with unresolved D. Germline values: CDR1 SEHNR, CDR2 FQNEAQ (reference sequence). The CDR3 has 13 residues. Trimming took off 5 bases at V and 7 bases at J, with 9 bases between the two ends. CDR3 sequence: CASSEQLNSPLHF. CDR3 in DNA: TGTGCCAGCAGCGAACAGTTAAATTCACCCCTCCACTTT.

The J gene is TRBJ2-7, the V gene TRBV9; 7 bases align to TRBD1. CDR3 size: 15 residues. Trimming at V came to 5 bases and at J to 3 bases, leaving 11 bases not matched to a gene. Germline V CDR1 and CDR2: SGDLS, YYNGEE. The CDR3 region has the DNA TGTGCCAGCAGTAAGAACCTCGGGGACAGCTACGAGCAGTACTTC. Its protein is CASSKNLGDSYEQYF.

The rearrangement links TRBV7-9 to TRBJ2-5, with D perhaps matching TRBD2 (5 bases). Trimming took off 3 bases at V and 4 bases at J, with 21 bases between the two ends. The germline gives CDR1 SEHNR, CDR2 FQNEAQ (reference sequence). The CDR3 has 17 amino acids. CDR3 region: CASSLGLRVSQIETQYF. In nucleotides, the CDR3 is TGTGCCAGCAGCTTGGGGTTGCGGGTCAGCCAAATAGAGACCCAGTACTTC.